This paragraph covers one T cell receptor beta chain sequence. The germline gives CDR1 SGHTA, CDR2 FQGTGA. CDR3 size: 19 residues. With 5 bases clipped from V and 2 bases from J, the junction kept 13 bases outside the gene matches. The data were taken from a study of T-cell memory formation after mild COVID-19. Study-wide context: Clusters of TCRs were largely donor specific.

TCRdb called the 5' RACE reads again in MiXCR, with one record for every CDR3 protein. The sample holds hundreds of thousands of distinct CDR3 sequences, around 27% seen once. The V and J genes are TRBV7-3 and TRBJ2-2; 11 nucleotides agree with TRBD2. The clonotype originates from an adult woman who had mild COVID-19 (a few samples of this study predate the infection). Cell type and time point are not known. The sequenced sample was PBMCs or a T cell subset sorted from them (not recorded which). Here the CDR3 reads CASSARTKLAGANTGELFF. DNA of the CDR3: TGTGCCAGCAGCGCCAGAACCAAACTAGCGGGGGCAAACACCGGGGAGCTGTTTTTT.